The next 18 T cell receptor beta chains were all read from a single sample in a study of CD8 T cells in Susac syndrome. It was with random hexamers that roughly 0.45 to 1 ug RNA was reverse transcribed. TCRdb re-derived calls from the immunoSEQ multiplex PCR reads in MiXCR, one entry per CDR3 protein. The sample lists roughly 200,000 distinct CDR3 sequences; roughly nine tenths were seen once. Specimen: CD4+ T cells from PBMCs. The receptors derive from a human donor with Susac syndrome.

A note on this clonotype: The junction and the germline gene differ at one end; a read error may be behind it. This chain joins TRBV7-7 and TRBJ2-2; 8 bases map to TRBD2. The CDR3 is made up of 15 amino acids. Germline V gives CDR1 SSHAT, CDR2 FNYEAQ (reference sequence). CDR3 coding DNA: TGTGCTAGCAGTAGAACTAGCGGCCACACCGGGGAGCTGTTTTTT. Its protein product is CASSRTSGHTGELFF.

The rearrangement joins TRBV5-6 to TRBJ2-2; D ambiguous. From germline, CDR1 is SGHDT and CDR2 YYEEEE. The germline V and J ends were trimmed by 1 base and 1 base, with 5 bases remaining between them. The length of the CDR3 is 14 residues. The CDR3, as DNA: TGTGCCAGCAGCTTGTACGGGAACACCGGGGAGCTGTTTTTT. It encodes CASSLYGNTGELFF.

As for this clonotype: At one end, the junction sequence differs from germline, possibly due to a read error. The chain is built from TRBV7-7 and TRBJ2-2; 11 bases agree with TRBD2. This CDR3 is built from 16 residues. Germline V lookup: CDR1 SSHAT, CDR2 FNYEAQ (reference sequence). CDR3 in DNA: TGTGCTAGCAGCCCGGCTAGCGGGGGGATTGGCGGGGAGCTGTTTTTT. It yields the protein CASSPASGGIGGELFF.

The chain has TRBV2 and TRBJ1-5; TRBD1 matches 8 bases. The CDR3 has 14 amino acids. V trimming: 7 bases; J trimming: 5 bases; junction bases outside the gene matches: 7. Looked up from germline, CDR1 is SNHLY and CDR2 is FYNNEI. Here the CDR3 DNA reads TGTGCCAGCACCTTCGGACAGGGTGATCAGCCCCAGCATTTT. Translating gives CASTFGQGDQPQHF.

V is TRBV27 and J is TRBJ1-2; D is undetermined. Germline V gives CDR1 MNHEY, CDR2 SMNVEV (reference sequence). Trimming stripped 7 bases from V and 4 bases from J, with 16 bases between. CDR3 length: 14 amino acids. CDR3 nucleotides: TGTGCCAGCACCTTAAGTCCCGGAACCTATGGCTACACCTTC. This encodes CASTLSPGTYGYTF.

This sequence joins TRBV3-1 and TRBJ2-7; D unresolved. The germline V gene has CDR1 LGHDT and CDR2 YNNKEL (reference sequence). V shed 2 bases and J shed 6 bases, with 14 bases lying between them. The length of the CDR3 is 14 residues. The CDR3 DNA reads TGTGCCAGCAGCCAACGGACCATCCCCTCCGAGCAGTACTTC. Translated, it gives CASSQRTIPSEQYF.

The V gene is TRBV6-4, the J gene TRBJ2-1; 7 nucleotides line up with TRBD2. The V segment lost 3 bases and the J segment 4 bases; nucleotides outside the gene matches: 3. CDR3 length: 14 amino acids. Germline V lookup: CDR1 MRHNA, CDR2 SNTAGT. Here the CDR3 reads CASSEGGVYNEQFF. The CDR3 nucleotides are TGTGCCAGCAGTGAGGGGGGGGTTTACAATGAGCAGTTCTTC.

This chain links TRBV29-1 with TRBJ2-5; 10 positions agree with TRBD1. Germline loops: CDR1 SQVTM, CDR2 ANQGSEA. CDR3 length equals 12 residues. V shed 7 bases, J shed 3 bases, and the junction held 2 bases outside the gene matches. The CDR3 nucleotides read TGCAGCGCGGACAGGGGGAAAGAGACCCAGTACTTC. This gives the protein CSADRGKETQYF.

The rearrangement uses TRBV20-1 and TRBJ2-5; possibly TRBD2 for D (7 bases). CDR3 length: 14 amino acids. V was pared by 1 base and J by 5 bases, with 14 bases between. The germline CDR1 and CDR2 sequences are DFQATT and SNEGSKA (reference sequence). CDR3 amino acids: CSARGAQGGETQYF. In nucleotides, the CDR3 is TGCAGTGCTAGAGGGGCACAGGGAGGGGAGACCCAGTACTTC.

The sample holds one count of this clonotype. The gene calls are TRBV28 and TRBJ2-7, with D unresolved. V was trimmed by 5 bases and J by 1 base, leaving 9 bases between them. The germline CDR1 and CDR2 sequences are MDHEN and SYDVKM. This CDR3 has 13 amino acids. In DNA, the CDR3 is TGTGCCAGCAGTCCTTCACCGTCCTACGAGCAGTACTTC. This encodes CASSPSPSYEQYF.

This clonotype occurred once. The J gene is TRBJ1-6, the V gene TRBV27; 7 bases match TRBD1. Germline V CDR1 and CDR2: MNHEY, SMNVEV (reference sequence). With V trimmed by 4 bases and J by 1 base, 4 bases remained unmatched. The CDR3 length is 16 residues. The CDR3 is CASSSDRASYNSPLHF. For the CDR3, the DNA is TGTGCCAGCAGTTCCGACAGGGCGTCCTATAATTCACCCCTCCACTTT.

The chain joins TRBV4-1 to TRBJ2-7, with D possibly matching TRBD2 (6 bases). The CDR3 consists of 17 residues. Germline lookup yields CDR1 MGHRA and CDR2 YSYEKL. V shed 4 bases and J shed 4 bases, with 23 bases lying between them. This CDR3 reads CASSLEPEGFLTYEQYF. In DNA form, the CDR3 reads TGCGCCAGCAGCCTAGAACCGGAGGGCTTTCTCACTTACGAGCAGTACTTC.

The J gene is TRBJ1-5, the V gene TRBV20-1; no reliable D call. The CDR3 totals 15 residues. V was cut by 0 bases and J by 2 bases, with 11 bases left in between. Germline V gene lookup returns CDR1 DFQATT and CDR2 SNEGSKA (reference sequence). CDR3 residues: CSAREESSGNQPQHF. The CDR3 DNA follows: TGCAGTGCTAGAGAAGAAAGTTCGGGCAATCAGCCCCAGCATTTT.

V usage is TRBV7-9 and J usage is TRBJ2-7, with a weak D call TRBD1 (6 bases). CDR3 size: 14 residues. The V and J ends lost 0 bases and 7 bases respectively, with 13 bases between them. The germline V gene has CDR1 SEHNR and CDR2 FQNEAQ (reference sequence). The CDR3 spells CASSLAGRGPEQYF. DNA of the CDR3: TGTGCCAGCAGCTTAGCGGGCAGGGGCCCTGAGCAGTACTTC.

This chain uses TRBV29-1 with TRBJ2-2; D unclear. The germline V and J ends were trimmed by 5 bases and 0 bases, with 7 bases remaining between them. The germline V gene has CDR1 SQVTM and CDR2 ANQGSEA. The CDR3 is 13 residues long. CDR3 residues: CSVYSANTGELFF. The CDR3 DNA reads TGCAGCGTTTACAGCGCGAACACCGGGGAGCTGTTTTTT.

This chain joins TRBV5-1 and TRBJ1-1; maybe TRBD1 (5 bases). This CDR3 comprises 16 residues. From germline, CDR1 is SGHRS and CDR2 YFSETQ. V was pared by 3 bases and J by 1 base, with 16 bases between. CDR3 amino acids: CASSSGRTPSNTEAFF. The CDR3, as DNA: TGCGCCAGCAGCTCGGGGCGAACGCCCTCGAACACTGAAGCTTTCTTT.

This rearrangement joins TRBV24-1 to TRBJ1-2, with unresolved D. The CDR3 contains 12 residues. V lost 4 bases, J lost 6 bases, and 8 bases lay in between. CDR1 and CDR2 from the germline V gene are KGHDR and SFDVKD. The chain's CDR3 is CATSERPNGYTF. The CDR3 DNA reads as TGTGCCACCAGTGAGAGGCCGAATGGCTACACCTTC.

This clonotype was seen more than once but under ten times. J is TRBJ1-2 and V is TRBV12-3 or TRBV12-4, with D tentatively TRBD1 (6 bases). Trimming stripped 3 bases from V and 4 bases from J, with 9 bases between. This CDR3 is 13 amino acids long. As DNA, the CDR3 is TGTGCCAGCAGTTTTGGGGGCGGCTATGGCTACACCTTC. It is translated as CASSFGGGYGYTF.